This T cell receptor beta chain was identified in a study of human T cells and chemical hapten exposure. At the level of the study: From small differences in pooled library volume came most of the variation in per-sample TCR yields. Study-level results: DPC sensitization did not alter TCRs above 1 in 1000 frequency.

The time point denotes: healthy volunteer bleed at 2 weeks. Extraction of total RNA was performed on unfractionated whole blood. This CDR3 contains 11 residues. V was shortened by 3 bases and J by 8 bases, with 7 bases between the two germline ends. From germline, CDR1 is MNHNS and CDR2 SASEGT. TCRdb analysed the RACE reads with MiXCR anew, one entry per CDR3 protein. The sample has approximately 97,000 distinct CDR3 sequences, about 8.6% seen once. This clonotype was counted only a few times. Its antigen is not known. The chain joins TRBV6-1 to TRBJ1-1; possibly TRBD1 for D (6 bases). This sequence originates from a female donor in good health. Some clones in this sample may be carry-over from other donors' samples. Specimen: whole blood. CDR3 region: CASSEDREAFF. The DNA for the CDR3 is TGTGCCAGCAGTGAGGACAGAGAAGCTTTCTTT.